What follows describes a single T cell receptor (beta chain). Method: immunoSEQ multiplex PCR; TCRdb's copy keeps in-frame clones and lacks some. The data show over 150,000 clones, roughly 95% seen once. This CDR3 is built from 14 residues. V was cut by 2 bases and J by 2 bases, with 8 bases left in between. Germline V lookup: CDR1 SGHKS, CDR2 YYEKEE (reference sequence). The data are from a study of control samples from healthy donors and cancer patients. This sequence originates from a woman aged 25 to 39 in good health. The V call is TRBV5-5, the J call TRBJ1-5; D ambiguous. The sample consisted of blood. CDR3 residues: CASSFYVGNQPQHF. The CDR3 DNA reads TGTGCCAGCAGCTTCTATGTTGGCAATCAGCCCCAGCATTTT.